Included here is one T cell receptor (beta chain) sequence, with context. What it binds is unknown. This CDR3 has 14 amino acids. Germline V lookup: CDR1 MNHEY, CDR2 SMNVEV (reference sequence). V was clipped by 1 base and J by 0 bases, with 4 bases between them. The record originates from a study of cytomegalovirus exposure and HLA in healthy donors. Study results and limitations: The study flagged about 150 TCR beta chains as cytomegalovirus-associated. Per published reports, the classifier diagnosed cytomegalovirus status with high specificity and sensitivity. A subsequent analysis found that TCR clusters from the first cohort also tended to co-occur in the roughly 120 validation repertoires, with 94% of cluster scores above 0.

Repertoires were generated with immunoSEQ multiplex PCR, while TCRdb's copy carries only in-frame clones and drops some. Among 300,000 to 350,000 clones listed, around 90% were seen once. The V and J genes are TRBV27 and TRBJ2-1; no firm D call. The sample taken for sequencing was PBMCs. This clonotype was obtained from a man between 25 and 39 years old in good health and CMV-seronegative. CDR3 region: CASSLYGSYNEQFF. The CDR3 DNA is TGTGCCAGCAGTTTATACGGCTCCTACAATGAGCAGTTCTTC.